What follows is one T cell receptor (beta chain) and its context. Per the study methods: The authors estimated nucleated cell counts from reference gene primer amplification. Sequencing was performed with immunoSEQ multiplex PCR; in TCRdb, only in-frame clones are kept and a portion is missing. That table furnishes V, J and clone size, whereas the DNA furnished D and trimming. The sample has roughly 400,000 clones; about 89% are singletons. Germline V gene lookup returns CDR1 MGHRA and CDR2 YSYEKL. V gave up 1 base and J gave up 8 bases, with 18 bases separating them. This CDR3 has 17 residues. Patients in Seattle were enrolled during active infection, then followed longitudinally. This record comes from a study of blood T cell repertoires in COVID-19. About the study: PBMCs, B-cell-depleted T cells, or T cells were the source of the cDNA or gDNA that made up the material.

The chain links TRBV4-1 to TRBJ1-6; a possible D gene is TRBD1 (5 bases). The specimen sequenced was peripheral blood. The TCR sequence derives from a woman aged 55-75 years with COVID-19, enrolled during active disease. CDR3 sequence (DNA): TGCGCCAGCAGCCAAGTCACAGGTCCGTTATCCCATTCACCCCTCCACTTT. It is translated as CASSQVTGPLSHSPLHF.